This T cell receptor beta chain was observed in a study of CD8 T cells in Susac syndrome (dated by TCRdb to between 2018 and 2021). Regarding the study in general: Repertoire sequencing was used to test whether CD8+ T cell activation and differentiation in Susac syndrome was antigen driven. Clonality of the CD8+ T cell repertoire was compared between about a dozen healthy donors, approximately 14 Susac syndrome patients and under 19 multiple sclerosis patients. Here is what the overall study found, with its caveats: The number of individuals in the TCR sequencing and HLA analysis was recognized as being relatively small.

Comments on this clonotype: Its antigen is unknown. Base qualities were left out, and no much larger clone turns up one base away.

RNA was extracted with the RNeasy kit and roughly 0.5 to 1 ug was reverse transcribed using random hexamers. The immunoSEQ multiplex PCR assay, covering 54 Vbeta and 13 Jbeta segments, was used to amplify TCR beta CDR3 regions. Bias from PCR amplification was corrected by using a synthetic template baseline for primer optimization and for computational correction. Concerning the study's data processing: Reads were annotated to V, D and J genes per IMGT and analyzed with immunoSEQ Analyzer, keeping only productive sequences. To calculate clonality, Shannon entropy was normalized by log2 of the number of productive unique sequences and then subtracted from one. For each patient and control, public and private clones were evaluated among the 100 most prevalent clones. Clones were defined as Susac-specific when absent from the healthy and MS cohorts, from fewer than 1,300 published viral clones and from other ImmuneACCESS disease sequences. Using fastp trimming at Q25 and MiXCR clonotype assembly, TCRdb reanalyzed the public sequencing data and kept in-frame beta chains. Identical CDR3 protein sequences are pooled into one entry, listed with their most common genes and DNA. Here the V and J calls rest on TCRdb's processing, not on the authors' analysis. For this sample the table gives 160,000 or so distinct CDR3 sequences, of which 90% to 95% were detected only once. The biggest ten clones account for roughly 0.21% of the sample.

Peripheral blood CD8+ and CD4+ T cells from healthy donors, Susac syndrome patients and multiple sclerosis patients were profiled using high-throughput TCR beta sequencing. Multiple sclerosis controls were treatment-naive patients with stable or active relapsing-remitting disease fulfilling revised McDonald criteria. Bulk CD8+ and CD4+ T cells were purified by magnetic negative isolation, while CD8+ TEMRA cells were enriched using FACS. Blood was drawn into EDTA tubes, processed within 24 hours, and PBMCs were isolated by density gradient centrifugation. PBMCs intended for TCR sequencing were cryopreserved in liquid nitrogen and were subsequently thawed in a 37 degrees C water bath. Purity of sorted or isolated CD4+, CD8+ and CD8+ TEMRA cells was at least 90%. The CDR1 and CDR2 encoded by the germline V gene (reference sequence) are PRHDT and FYEKMQ. Compared with germline, V lacks 5 bases and J lacks 8 bases; bases without a gene match: 17. The CDR3 goes from the cysteine to the phenylalanine over 16 residues. Only CDR3 DNA is held: 48 bases, read in frame from base 1.

This receptor chain uses TRBV13 and TRBJ1-1, and 7 bases in between align with TRBD1. Input material: CD8+ T cells from PBMCs. This sequence was found in a human donor with multiple sclerosis. The CDR3 reads CASSLLQGMVNGEAFF. The DNA reads as follows: TGTGCCAGCAGCCTCTTACAGGGGATGGTTAATGGCGAAGCTTTCTTT.